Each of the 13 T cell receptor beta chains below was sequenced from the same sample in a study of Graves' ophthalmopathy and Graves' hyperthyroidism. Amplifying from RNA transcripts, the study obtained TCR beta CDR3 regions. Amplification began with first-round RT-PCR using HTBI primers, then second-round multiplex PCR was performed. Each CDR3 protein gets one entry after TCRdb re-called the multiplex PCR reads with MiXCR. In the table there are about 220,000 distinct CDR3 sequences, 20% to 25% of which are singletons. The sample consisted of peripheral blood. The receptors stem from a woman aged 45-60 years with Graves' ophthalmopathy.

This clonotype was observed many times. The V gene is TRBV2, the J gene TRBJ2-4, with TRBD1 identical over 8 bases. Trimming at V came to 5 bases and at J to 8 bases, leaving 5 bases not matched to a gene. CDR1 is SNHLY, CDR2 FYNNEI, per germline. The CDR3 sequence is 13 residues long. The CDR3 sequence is CASSQDREDIQYF. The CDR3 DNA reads TGTGCCAGCAGTCAGGACAGGGAAGACATTCAGTACTTC.

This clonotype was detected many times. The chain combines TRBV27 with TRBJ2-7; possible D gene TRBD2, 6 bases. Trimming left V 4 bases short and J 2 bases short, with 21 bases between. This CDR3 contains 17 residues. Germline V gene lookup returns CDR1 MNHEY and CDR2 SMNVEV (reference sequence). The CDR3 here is CASSSPRGSGYTYEQYF. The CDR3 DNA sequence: TGTGCCAGCAGTTCCCCGCGGGGTAGCGGCTACACCTACGAGCAGTACTTC.

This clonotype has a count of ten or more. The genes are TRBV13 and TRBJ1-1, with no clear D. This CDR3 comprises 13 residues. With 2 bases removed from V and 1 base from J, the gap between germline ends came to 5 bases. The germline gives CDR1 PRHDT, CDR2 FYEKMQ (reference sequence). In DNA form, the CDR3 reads TGTGCCAGCAGCTTACTAAAGAACACTGAAGCTTTCTTT. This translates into CASSLLKNTEAFF.

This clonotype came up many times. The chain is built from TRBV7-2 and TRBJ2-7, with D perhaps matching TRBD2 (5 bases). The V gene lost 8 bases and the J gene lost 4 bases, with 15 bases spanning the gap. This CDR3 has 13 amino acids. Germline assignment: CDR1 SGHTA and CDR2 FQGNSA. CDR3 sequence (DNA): TGTGCCAGCTCCCCGGAGGCACAGTACGAGCAGTACTTC. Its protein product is CASSPEAQYEQYF. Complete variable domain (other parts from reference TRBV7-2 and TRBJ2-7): GAGVSQSPSNKVTEKGKDVELRCDPISGHTALYWYRQSLGQGLEFLIYFQGNSAPDKSGLPSDRFSAERTGGSVSTLTIQRTQQEDSAVYLCASSPEAQYEQYFGPGTRLTVT.

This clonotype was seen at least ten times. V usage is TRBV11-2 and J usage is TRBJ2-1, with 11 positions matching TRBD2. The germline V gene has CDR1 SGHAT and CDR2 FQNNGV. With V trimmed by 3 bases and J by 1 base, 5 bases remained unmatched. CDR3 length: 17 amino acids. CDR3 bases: TGTGCCAGCAGCTTGACTAGCGGGATAGGGTCCTACAATGAGCAGTTCTTC. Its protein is CASSLTSGIGSYNEQFF.

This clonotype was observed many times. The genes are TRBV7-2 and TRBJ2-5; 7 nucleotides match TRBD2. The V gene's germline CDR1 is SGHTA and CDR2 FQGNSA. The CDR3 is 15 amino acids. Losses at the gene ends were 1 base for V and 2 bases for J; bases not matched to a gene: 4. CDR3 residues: CASSLEGTTQETQYF. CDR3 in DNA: TGTGCCAGCAGCTTAGAGGGGACTACACAAGAGACCCAGTACTTC.

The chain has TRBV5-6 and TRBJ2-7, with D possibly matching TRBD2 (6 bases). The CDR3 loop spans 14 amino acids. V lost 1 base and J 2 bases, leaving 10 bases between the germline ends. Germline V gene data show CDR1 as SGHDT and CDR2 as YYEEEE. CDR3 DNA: TGTGCCAGCAGCTTGTACGGGGGTGCCTACGAGCAGTACTTC. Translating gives CASSLYGGAYEQYF. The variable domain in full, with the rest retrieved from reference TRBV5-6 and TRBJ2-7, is DAGVTQSPTHLIKTRGQQVTLRCSPKSGHDTVSWYQQALGQGPQFIFQYYEEEERQRGNFPDRFSGHQFPNYSSELNVNALLLGDSALYLCASSLYGGAYEQYFGPGTRLTVT.

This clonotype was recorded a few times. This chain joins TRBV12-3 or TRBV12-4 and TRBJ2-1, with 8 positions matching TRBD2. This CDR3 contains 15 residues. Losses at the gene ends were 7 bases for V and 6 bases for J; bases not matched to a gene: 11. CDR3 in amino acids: CASTRLAGGTNEQFF. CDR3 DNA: TGTGCCAGCACCCGCCTAGCGGGTGGTACCAATGAGCAGTTCTTC.

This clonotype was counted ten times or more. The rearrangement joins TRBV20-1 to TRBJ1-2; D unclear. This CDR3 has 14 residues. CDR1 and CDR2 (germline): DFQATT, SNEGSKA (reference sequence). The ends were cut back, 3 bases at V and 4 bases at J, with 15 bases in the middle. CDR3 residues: CSASVGSNPYGYTF. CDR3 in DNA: TGCAGTGCTAGCGTGGGGTCTAACCCCTATGGCTACACCTTC.

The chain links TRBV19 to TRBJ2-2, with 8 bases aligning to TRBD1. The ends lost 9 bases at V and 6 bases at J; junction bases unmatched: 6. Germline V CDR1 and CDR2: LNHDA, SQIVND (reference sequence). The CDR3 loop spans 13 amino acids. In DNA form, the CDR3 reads TGTGCCAGCACGGGACAGGTCGCCGGGGAGCTGTTTTTT. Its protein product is CASTGQVAGELFF.

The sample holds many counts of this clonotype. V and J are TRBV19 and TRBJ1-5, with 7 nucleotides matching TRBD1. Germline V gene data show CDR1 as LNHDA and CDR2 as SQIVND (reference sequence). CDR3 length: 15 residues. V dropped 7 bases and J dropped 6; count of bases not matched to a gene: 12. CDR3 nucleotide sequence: TGTGCCAGTACCAGGACAGGAGTCGGTGGTCAGCCCCAGCATTTT. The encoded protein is CASTRTGVGGQPQHF.

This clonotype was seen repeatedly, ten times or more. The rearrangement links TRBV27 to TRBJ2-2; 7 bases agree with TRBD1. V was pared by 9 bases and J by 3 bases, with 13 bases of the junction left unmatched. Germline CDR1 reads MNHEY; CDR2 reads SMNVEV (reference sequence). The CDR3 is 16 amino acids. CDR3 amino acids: CASTLVRGLHTGELFF. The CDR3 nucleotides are TGTGCCAGTACCCTAGTGAGGGGGCTTCACACCGGGGAGCTGTTTTTT.

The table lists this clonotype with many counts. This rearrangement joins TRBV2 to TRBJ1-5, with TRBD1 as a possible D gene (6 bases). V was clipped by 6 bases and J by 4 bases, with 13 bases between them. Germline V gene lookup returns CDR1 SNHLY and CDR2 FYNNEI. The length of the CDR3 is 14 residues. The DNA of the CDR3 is TGTGCCAGCAGAAGGACAGACATTAATCAGCCCCAGCATTTT. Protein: CASRRTDINQPQHF.